This is a list of T cell receptor beta chains from one sample in a study of cytomegalovirus exposure and HLA in healthy donors. Here immunoSEQ multiplex PCR was the method, and the copy in TCRdb shows in-frame clones only, minus some. Here the sample spans 150,000 to 200,000 clones, about 80% being singletons. Sequencing was done on a sample of PBMCs. The receptors here all came from a woman younger than 30 in good health and CMV-seropositive. The CDR3 runs from the conserved cysteine through the conserved F or W. Each record gives: V gene, J gene, D gene, clone size, CDR3 protein, CDR3 DNA. The D gene is left open where the match is weak. Size is stated for part of the rows, as once, few or many counts, or as a class when the clone is expanded.

v_gene: TRBV7-9
j_gene: TRBJ2-7
d_gene: NA
abundance: NA
CDR3aa: CSSSLGLRGAIDEQYF
CDR3nt: TGTTCCAGCAGCTTAGGTCTCCGGGGGGCTATTGACGAGCAGTACTTC

v_gene: TRBV9
j_gene: TRBJ2-5
d_gene: NA
abundance: NA
CDR3aa: CASSVDERQETQYF
CDR3nt: TGTGCCAGCAGCGTAGACGAGCGCCAAGAGACCCAGTACTTC

v_gene: TRBV27
j_gene: TRBJ2-1
d_gene: TRBD2
abundance: once
CDR3aa: CASSPRRWVAGGPRYNEQFF
CDR3nt: TGTGCCAGCAGTCCACGGAGGTGGGTAGCGGGGGGGCCCCGCTACAATGAGCAGTTCTTC

v_gene: TRBV2
j_gene: TRBJ2-3
d_gene: TRBD2
abundance: NA
CDR3aa: CASSEERGADTQYF
CDR3nt: TGTGCCAGCAGTGAAGAGCGGGGGGCAGATACGCAGTATTTT

v_gene: TRBV5-6
j_gene: TRBJ2-5
d_gene: TRBD2
abundance: NA
CDR3aa: CASSLGGRGSQETQYF
CDR3nt: TGTGCCAGCAGCTTGGGAGGGCGGGGGAGCCAAGAGACCCAGTACTTC

v_gene: TRBV29-1
j_gene: TRBJ1-5
d_gene: NA
abundance: NA
CDR3aa: CSVIGQPNQPQHF
CDR3nt: TGCAGCGTTATCGGACAGCCCAATCAGCCCCAGCATTTT

v_gene: TRBV5-1
j_gene: TRBJ1-4
d_gene: NA
abundance: NA
CDR3aa: CASSPEGGREEKLFF
CDR3nt: TGCGCCAGCAGCCCGGAGGGGGGGCGCGAGGAAAAACTGTTTTTT

v_gene: TRBV11-3
j_gene: TRBJ2-7
d_gene: TRBD1
abundance: once
CDR3aa: CASSLPGTGAEQYF
CDR3nt: TGTGCCAGCAGTCTCCCCGGGACAGGGGCCGAGCAGTACTTC

v_gene: TRBV27
j_gene: TRBJ1-5
d_gene: NA
abundance: NA
CDR3aa: CASSQSGNNQPQHF
CDR3nt: TGTGCCAGCAGTCAGTCAGGGAACAATCAGCCCCAGCATTTT

v_gene: TRBV5-1
j_gene: TRBJ1-2
d_gene: TRBD1
abundance: NA
CDR3aa: CASSLSPGQGGYGYTF
CDR3nt: TGCGCCAGCAGCTTGTCCCCGGGACAGGGAGGCTATGGCTACACCTTC

v_gene: TRBV19
j_gene: TRBJ1-4
d_gene: NA
abundance: NA
CDR3aa: CASGTSTNEKLFF
CDR3nt: TGTGCCAGCGGGACTTCAACTAATGAAAAACTGTTTTTT

v_gene: TRBV7-3
j_gene: TRBJ2-5
d_gene: TRBD2
abundance: NA
CDR3aa: CATSRGGGSQETQYF
CDR3nt: TGTGCCACCTCGAGGGGCGGGGGGTCCCAAGAGACCCAGTACTTC

v_gene: TRBV9
j_gene: TRBJ2-5
d_gene: NA
abundance: NA
CDR3aa: CASSPVQEGTQYF
CDR3nt: TGTGCCAGCAGCCCCGTGCAGGAGGGGACCCAGTACTTC

v_gene: TRBV5-4
j_gene: TRBJ1-2
d_gene: NA
abundance: NA
CDR3aa: CASCLDRGHGYTF
CDR3nt: TGTGCCAGCTGCCTGGACCGGGGTCATGGCTACACCTTC

v_gene: TRBV28
j_gene: TRBJ1-5
d_gene: TRBD1
abundance: NA
CDR3aa: CASRRTGGKKPQHF
CDR3nt: TGTGCCAGCAGAAGGACAGGGGGTAAGAAGCCCCAGCATTTT

v_gene: TRBV5-1
j_gene: TRBJ2-3
d_gene: NA
abundance: NA
CDR3aa: CASRLDSPTDTQYF
CDR3nt: TGCGCCAGCCGACTGGACTCCCCCACAGATACGCAGTATTTT

v_gene: TRBV7-3
j_gene: TRBJ1-1
d_gene: NA
abundance: NA
CDR3aa: CASSSGQNTEAFF
CDR3nt: TGTGCCAGCAGCTCTGGACAGAACACTGAAGCTTTCTTT

v_gene: TRBV27
j_gene: TRBJ2-3
d_gene: TRBD2
abundance: NA
CDR3aa: CASRGLAGGDTQYF
CDR3nt: TGTGCCAGCAGGGGACTAGCAGGAGGGGATACGCAGTATTTT

v_gene: TRBV11-2
j_gene: TRBJ2-1
d_gene: TRBD2
abundance: NA
CDR3aa: CASSLLAGGSYNEQFF
CDR3nt: TGTGCCAGCAGCTTACTAGCGGGGGGGTCCTACAATGAGCAGTTCTTC

v_gene: TRBV6-5
j_gene: TRBJ1-4
d_gene: NA
abundance: NA
CDR3aa: CASRPTGSTNEKLFF
CDR3nt: TGTGCCAGCAGGCCCACAGGGTCAACTAATGAAAAACTGTTTTTT

v_gene: TRBV5-4
j_gene: TRBJ1-2
d_gene: TRBD1
abundance: NA
CDR3aa: CASSKGQLNYGYTF
CDR3nt: TGTGCCAGCAGCAAGGGACAGCTTAACTATGGCTACACCTTC

v_gene: TRBV19
j_gene: TRBJ2-3
d_gene: TRBD2
abundance: once
CDR3aa: CASSIGLAGPTDTQYF
CDR3nt: TGTGCCAGTAGTATCGGACTAGCGGGGCCGACAGATACGCAGTATTTT

v_gene: TRBV7-9
j_gene: TRBJ2-3
d_gene: NA
abundance: NA
CDR3aa: CASSPPVHRPAGDTQYF
CDR3nt: TGTGCCAGCAGCCCCCCTGTGCACAGGCCAGCAGGAGATACGCAGTATTTT

v_gene: TRBV29-1
j_gene: TRBJ1-4
d_gene: TRBD1
abundance: NA
CDR3aa: CSVWGQGYEKLFF
CDR3nt: TGCAGCGTTTGGGGACAGGGGTATGAAAAACTGTTTTTT

v_gene: TRBV25-1
j_gene: TRBJ1-4
d_gene: TRBD1
abundance: NA
CDR3aa: CASSVGGTGREKLFF
CDR3nt: TGTGCCAGCAGTGTGGGTGGGACAGGGCGCGAAAAACTGTTTTTT

v_gene: TRBV7-3
j_gene: TRBJ2-2
d_gene: TRBD1
abundance: NA
CDR3aa: CASSFSGGGELFF
CDR3nt: TGTGCCAGCAGCTTTTCAGGGGGCGGGGAGCTGTTTTTT